Following are 19 T cell receptor beta chains from one sample sequenced in a study of blood T cells in healthy people across ages. A second roughly 6 to 12 cycle PCR used barcoded and J-beta primers. TCRdb passed the 5' RACE reads through MiXCR, listing each CDR3 protein once. The top ten hold 6.5% to 10% of the sample, which has about 1.5 million distinct CDR3 sequences, approximately 38% seen once. Sequencing input: blood. All receptors derive from a woman under 30 in good health.

Only a few counts were recorded for this clonotype. This rearrangement joins TRBV27 to TRBJ2-3, with TRBD1 matching 10 bases. V trimming: 6 bases; J trimming: 5 bases; junction bases outside the gene matches: 8. Germline loops: CDR1 MNHEY, CDR2 SMNVEV (reference sequence). CDR3 length: 15 residues. CDR3 sequence: CASRKTGTGVDTQYF. CDR3 nucleotides: TGTGCCAGCAGAAAAACCGGGACAGGGGTAGATACGCAGTATTTT.

Only a few counts were recorded for this clonotype. The chain couples TRBV20-1 to TRBJ1-1; D not resolved. CDR1 DFQATT and CDR2 SNEGSKA come from the germline V gene (reference sequence). The CDR3 has 13 amino acids. The germline V and J ends were trimmed by 5 bases and 3 bases, with 13 bases remaining between them. CDR3 in DNA: TGCAGTGCTCCCCCCCAGCTGGACACTGAAGCTTTCTTT. This encodes CSAPPQLDTEAFF.

The rearrangement uses TRBV29-1 and TRBJ2-7; D is perhaps TRBD2 (6 bases). The germline V and J ends were trimmed by 5 bases and 7 bases, with 24 bases remaining between them. Germline V lookup: CDR1 SQVTM, CDR2 ANQGSEA. This CDR3 contains 15 residues. CDR3 nucleotides: TGCAGCGTTAGGACCCCCGGGACTGGGGGAAGGGAGCAGTACTTC. It translates to CSVRTPGTGGREQYF.

This clonotype was observed a handful of times. The genes are TRBV10-3 and TRBJ2-3; no definite D call. The CDR3 spans 15 residues. V was shortened by 7 bases and J by 0 bases, with 14 bases between the two germline ends. Germline V gene sequence: CDR1 ENHRY, CDR2 SYGVKD. This chain's CDR3 is CAIKDPGTSTDTQYF. The CDR3 DNA follows: TGTGCCATCAAGGACCCGGGTACGAGCACAGATACGCAGTATTTT.

The chain combines TRBV10-3 with TRBJ2-5, with D uncertain. In germline, CDR1 is ENHRY, CDR2 SYGVKD. The V gene lost 2 bases and the J gene lost 11 bases, with 9 bases spanning the gap. The CDR3 loop spans 11 amino acids. CDR3 sequence reads: CAISEGNEQYF. CDR3 DNA sequence: TGTGCCATCAGTGAGGGTAATGAGCAGTACTTC.

Only a few counts were recorded for this clonotype. The chain joins TRBV10-3 to TRBJ1-2; D might be TRBD1 (5 bases). Germline V lookup: CDR1 ENHRY, CDR2 SYGVKD. There are 13 residues in the CDR3. The V and J ends lost 3 bases and 4 bases respectively, with 9 bases between them. The CDR3 reads CAISERGSYGYTF. The CDR3 DNA sequence: TGTGCCATCAGTGAACGGGGGAGCTATGGCTACACCTTC.

CDR3 sequence (DNA): TGTGCCAGCAGTATCCAGGGGGCCGGGAGCGGGAAGACCCAGTACTTC. This gives the protein CASSIQGAGSGKTQYF. The V gene is TRBV12-3 or TRBV12-4, the J gene TRBJ2-5, with D perhaps matching TRBD1 (8 bases). V was cut by 5 bases and J by 6 bases, with 22 bases left in between. The CDR3 has 16 amino acids.

This clonotype was counted a few times. The chain employs TRBV6-1 and TRBJ2-5; D is uncertain. The germline gives CDR1 MNHNS, CDR2 SASEGT. This CDR3 is built from 16 residues. V was cut by 6 bases and J by 3 bases, with 20 bases left in between. The chain's CDR3 is CASRPLQLTIKETQYF. The CDR3 DNA reads as TGTGCCAGCAGACCCCTACAGTTAACCATCAAAGAGACCCAGTACTTC.

This sequence joins TRBV9 and TRBJ2-7; no firm D call. The germline V and J ends were trimmed by 2 bases and 6 bases, with 21 bases remaining between them. The CDR3 is 16 residues long. Germline V gene data show CDR1 as SGDLS and CDR2 as YYNGEE. CDR3 bases: TGTGCCAGCAGCGTGGGCAACTCGGTTCAAGGGCCCGAGCAGTACTTC. Translated: CASSVGNSVQGPEQYF.

The rearrangement joins TRBV4-1 to TRBJ2-1, with D possibly matching TRBD1 (6 bases). The last part of the DNA fits TRBJ2-7 better; the J call may be wrong. The CDR3 consists of 21 residues. Germline CDR1 is MGHRA and CDR2 is YSYEKL. The CDR3 region is CASSQENIRGRQVGSYNEQYF. CDR3 bases: TGCGCCAGCAGCCAAGAGAATATCCGTGGGCGACAGGTTGGATCCTACAATGAGCAGTACTTC.

This clonotype was seen more than once but under ten times. The CDR3 region is CASSSPTGTAKNIQYF. Here the CDR3 DNA reads TGTGCCAGCAGTTCGCCTACAGGGACGGCCAAAAACATTCAGTACTTC. The chain uses TRBV12-3 or TRBV12-4 and TRBJ2-4; D perhaps matches TRBD1 (6 bases). CDR3 length: 16 amino acids. V was cut by 4 bases and J by 1 base, with 14 bases left in between.

The chain uses TRBV6-6 and TRBJ1-2; D might be TRBD1 (5 bases). The CDR3 has 14 amino acids. The germline V gene encodes CDR1 MNHNY and CDR2 SVGAGI (reference sequence). The V and J ends lost 6 bases and 4 bases respectively, with 15 bases between them. The CDR3 region has the DNA TGTGCCAGCAGATCGGAAAGGGGCGGCTATGGCTACACCTTC. It specifies CASRSERGGYGYTF.

In its sample, this clonotype was seen a few times. The CDR3 protein is CAGGSGGALTDTQYF. DNA for the CDR3: TGTGCAGGCGGCAGCGGGGGGGCCCTCACAGATACGCAGTATTTT. The chain is built from TRBV4-2 and TRBJ2-3, with 10 bases fitting TRBD2. This CDR3 has 15 amino acids. The germline V gene has CDR1 LGHNA and CDR2 YNFKEQ.

This chain uses TRBV29-1 with TRBJ2-5, with D perhaps TRBD2 (7 bases). CDR3 length equals 13 residues. V dropped 7 bases and J dropped 5 bases, with 17 bases sitting between them. CDR1 is SQVTM, CDR2 ANQGSEA, per germline. In nucleotides, the CDR3 is TGCAGCGCTGATGGGGGGGGCCTGGAGACCCAGTACTTC. This encodes CSADGGGLETQYF.

This clonotype has only a few counts. V is TRBV20-1 and J is TRBJ1-5, with TRBD1 as a possible D gene (5 bases). V lost 6 bases, J lost 9 bases, and 18 bases lay in between. The CDR3 length is 13 residues. Looked up from germline, CDR1 is DFQATT and CDR2 is SNEGSKA (reference sequence). The CDR3 protein is CSAPGPSFGPQHF. The CDR3 nucleotides are TGCAGTGCCCCGGGACCTAGCTTCGGGCCCCAGCATTTT.

The chain links TRBV20-1 to TRBJ2-7; 10 positions match TRBD2. Unmatched junction bases numbered 11, after V lost 5 bases and J lost 7 bases. CDR1 is DFQATT, CDR2 SNEGSKA, per germline (reference sequence). The CDR3 totals 14 residues. CDR3 in amino acids: CSASGLASLREQYF. The CDR3, as DNA: TGCAGTGCTTCGGGACTAGCGAGCCTACGGGAGCAGTACTTC.

This sequence joins TRBV7-9 and TRBJ2-1, with a weak D call TRBD1 (5 bases). The J call may be wrong; the DNA end is better matched by TRBJ2-7. The CDR3 is 16 residues long. The germline V gene has CDR1 SEHNR and CDR2 FQNEAQ (reference sequence). CDR3 amino acids: CASSSHVTPGTYEQYF. The CDR3, as DNA: TGTGCCAGCAGTTCTCACGTAACCCCAGGGACCTACGAGCAGTACTTC.

This clonotype was seen more than once but under ten times. The rearrangement links TRBV6-5 to TRBJ2-7; D remains unclear. Germline CDR1 is MNHEY and CDR2 is SVGAGI. The CDR3 consists of 15 residues. The V and J ends lost 2 bases and 5 bases respectively, with 16 bases between them. Here the CDR3 reads CASSYLPSSTDEQYF. CDR3 in DNA: TGTGCCAGCAGTTACCTCCCCAGCAGCACAGACGAGCAGTACTTC.

The chain uses TRBV5-1 and TRBJ2-7, with 7 bases identical to TRBD2. The V gene's germline CDR1 is SGHRS and CDR2 YFSETQ. The ends lost 2 bases at V and 1 base at J; junction bases unmatched: 6. The CDR3 totals 15 residues. CDR3 residues: CASSFRDYPSYEQYF. The CDR3, as DNA: TGCGCCAGCAGCTTTAGGGACTACCCATCCTACGAGCAGTACTTC. The full variable domain, its missing parts supplied by reference TRBV5-1 and TRBJ2-7, is KAGVTQTPRYLIKTRGQQVTLSCSPISGHRSVSWYQQTPGQGLQFLFEYFSETQRNKGNFPGRFSGRQFSNSRSEMNVSTLELGDSALYLCASSFRDYPSYEQYFGPGTRLTVT.